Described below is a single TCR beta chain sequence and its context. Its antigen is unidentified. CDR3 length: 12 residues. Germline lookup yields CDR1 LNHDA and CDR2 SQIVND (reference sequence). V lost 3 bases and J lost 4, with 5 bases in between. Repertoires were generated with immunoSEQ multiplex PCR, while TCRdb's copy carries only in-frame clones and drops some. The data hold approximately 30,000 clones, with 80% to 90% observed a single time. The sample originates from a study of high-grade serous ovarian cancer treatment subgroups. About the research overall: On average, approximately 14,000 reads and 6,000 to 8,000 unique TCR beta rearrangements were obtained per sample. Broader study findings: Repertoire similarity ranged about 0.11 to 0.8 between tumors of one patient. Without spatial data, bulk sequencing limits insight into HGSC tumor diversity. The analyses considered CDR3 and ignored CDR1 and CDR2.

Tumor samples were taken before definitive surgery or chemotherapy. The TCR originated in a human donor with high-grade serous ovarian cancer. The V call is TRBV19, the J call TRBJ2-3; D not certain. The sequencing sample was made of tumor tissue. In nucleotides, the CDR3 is TGTGCCAGTAGTATGTTGCCAGATACGCAGTATTTT. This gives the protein CASSMLPDTQYF.